This T cell receptor beta chain is from a study of blood T cell repertoires in COVID-19. Germline V gives CDR1 LGHDT, CDR2 YNNKEL (reference sequence). The CDR3 spans 15 residues. The J segment lost 2 bases and the V segment lost 4 bases, leaving 4 bases of the junction unmatched. The repertoire was sequenced with immunoSEQ multiplex PCR; TCRdb's copy has only in-frame clones and lacks some. The sample has approximately 200,000 clones, 85% to 90% seen once. The chain joins TRBV3-1 (or the pseudogene TRBV3-2) to TRBJ2-5; 10 bases are shared with TRBD2. The TCR comes from a man aged 50 to 59 with acute or convalescent COVID-19. Source material: peripheral blood. DNA for the CDR3: TGTGCCAGCAGCCCGGGACTAGCGTATCAAGAGACCCAGTACTTC. It codes for CASSPGLAYQETQYF.